This TCR beta chain was found in a study of blood T cell repertoires in COVID-19. In germline, CDR1 is KGHSH, CDR2 LQKENI. V was cut by 0 bases and J by 4 bases, with 12 bases left in between. CDR3 length: 15 amino acids. This table comes from immunoSEQ multiplex PCR, and its TCRdb copy is limited to in-frame clones, with some not included. This table has some 120,000 clones, approximately 87% appearing once. This clone appeared a single time. This clonotype originated in a woman aged 55-70 years with acute or convalescent COVID-19. The sample consisted of peripheral blood. The chain carries TRBV18 and TRBJ1-2; TRBD1 might be the D (6 bases). The CDR3 reads CASSPPVQGSYGYTF. The CDR3, as DNA: TGTGCCAGCTCACCACCGGTACAGGGAAGCTATGGCTACACCTTC.